These 27 T cell receptor beta chains were sequenced from one sample in a study of T cells after yellow fever vaccination. TCRdb itself ran the 5' RACE reads through MiXCR, one entry per CDR3 protein. The sample shows over 130,000 distinct CDR3 sequences, roughly 8% of them seen only once. The sequencing here drew on CD4+ T cells sorted from PBMCs, taken 5 days after the yellow fever booster vaccination. These receptors were taken from a man aged 25-45 years who received the YFV17D yellow fever vaccine.

This clonotype was recorded at least ten times. The genes are TRBV20-1 and TRBJ2-2; D ambiguous. The germline V gene encodes CDR1 DFQATT and CDR2 SNEGSKA (reference sequence). V lost 1 base, J lost 5 bases, and 14 bases lay in between. This CDR3 has 15 residues. This CDR3 is CSARVEWGGTGELFF. CDR3 coding DNA: TGCAGTGCTAGAGTGGAGTGGGGTGGGACCGGGGAGCTGTTTTTT.

This clonotype was seen many times. The chain joins TRBV7-2 to TRBJ2-4; 13 bases map to TRBD2. Germline CDR1 is SGHTA and CDR2 is FQGNSA. Unmatched junction bases numbered 9, after V lost 6 bases and J lost 7 bases. This CDR3 has 16 amino acids. The CDR3 is CASRHTSGRAGNIQYF. The CDR3 DNA follows: TGTGCCAGCAGACATACTAGCGGGAGGGCCGGGAACATTCAGTACTTC.

The table lists this clonotype with many counts. The rearrangement uses TRBV6-2 or TRBV6-3 and TRBJ2-1; TRBD2 is a possible D gene (5 bases). The CDR3 totals 13 residues. Germline CDR1 and CDR2: MNHEY and SVGEGT. With 5 bases removed from V and 8 bases from J, the gap between germline ends came to 13 bases. DNA of the CDR3: TGTGCCAGCAGTAAACTAGTCAGAGATGAGCAGTTCTTC. It specifies CASSKLVRDEQFF.

Concerning this clonotype: This may stem from a read error, because a much larger clone lies one nucleotide away. This chain connects TRBV28 to TRBJ2-7; 7 positions match TRBD1. Germline loops: CDR1 MDHEN, CDR2 SYDVKM. The CDR3 is 16 residues long. V trimming: 4 bases; J trimming: 0 bases; junction bases outside the gene matches: 9. The CDR3 coding sequence is TGTGCCAGCAGTTCCCCTGGGACAGCGAGCTCCTACGAGCAGTACTTC. This translates into CASSSPGTASSYEQYF.

This clonotype was counted ten times or more. V gene TRBV5-5 combines with J gene TRBJ2-1; weak D call: TRBD2 (6 bases). Trimming took 2 bases from V and 2 from J, leaving 11 bases between them. The CDR3 extends over 15 amino acids. The germline V gene encodes CDR1 SGHKS and CDR2 YYEKEE (reference sequence). The CDR3 region has the DNA TGTGCCAGCAGCTTACGGGAGACCCCCTACAATGAGCAGTTCTTC. This encodes CASSLRETPYNEQFF.

The chain employs TRBV7-3 and TRBJ2-7, with D possibly being TRBD2 (5 bases). Trimming left V 3 bases short and J 2 bases short, with 17 bases between. The length of the CDR3 is 16 residues. The germline V gene encodes CDR1 SGHTA and CDR2 FQGTGA. Here the CDR3 reads CASSFGDVLSAYEQYF. The CDR3 region has the DNA TGTGCCAGCAGCTTCGGGGATGTCCTATCCGCCTACGAGCAGTACTTC.

This clonotype was recorded many times. The DNA of the CDR3 is TGTGCCAGCAGCTTAGCCCCAGCGAAGGTGACGCAGTATTTT. Translating gives CASSLAPAKVTQYF. The chain joins TRBV7-2 to TRBJ2-3, with no clear D. The CDR3 consists of 14 residues. Germline CDR1 is SGHTA and CDR2 is FQGNSA. The V end was cut by 0 bases, the J end by 9 bases, with 13 bases between.

This clonotype was recorded at least ten times. The chain links TRBV20-1 to TRBJ2-3; 9 nucleotides line up with TRBD1. This CDR3 has 15 residues. Germline V CDR1 and CDR2: DFQATT, SNEGSKA (reference sequence). The V and J ends lost 2 bases and 2 bases, in that order; junction bases with no gene match: 5. The CDR3 loop reads CSARKDRGPTDTQYF. The CDR3 nucleotides read TGCAGTGCTAGAAAGGACAGGGGACCCACAGATACGCAGTATTTT.

The rearrangement uses TRBV5-1 and TRBJ2-7, with D perhaps assigned TRBD1 or TRBD2 (5 bases each). The V and J ends lost 3 bases and 2 bases respectively, with 6 bases between them. The CDR3 has 12 amino acids. CDR1 SGHRS and CDR2 YFSETQ come from the germline V gene. This CDR3 is CASSWGPYEQYF. Written as DNA, the CDR3 is TGCGCCAGCAGCTGGGGACCCTACGAGCAGTACTTC.

This clonotype was observed many times. V gene TRBV6-5 combines with J gene TRBJ2-5; D unresolved. Per germline, CDR1 MNHEY and CDR2 SVGAGI. V lost 10 bases to trimming and J lost 3 bases, with 9 bases between them. The CDR3 runs 11 residues. The CDR3 region is CANISKETQYF. The DNA of the CDR3 is TGTGCCAACATCAGCAAAGAGACCCAGTACTTC.

This clonotype was counted many times. This chain links TRBV5-1 with TRBJ2-3; D is undetermined. The V and J ends lost 4 bases and 0 bases respectively, with 6 bases between them. The length of the CDR3 is 13 residues. Germline-derived CDR1 and CDR2 are SGHRS and YFSETQ. CDR3 in amino acids: CASSVISTDTQYF. The DNA for the CDR3 is TGCGCCAGCAGCGTCATTAGCACAGATACGCAGTATTTT.

This clonotype has a count of ten or more. The V call is TRBV10-3, the J call TRBJ2-3; 9 bases are a match to TRBD2. Germline V CDR1 and CDR2: ENHRY, SYGVKD. The J segment lost 5 bases and the V segment lost 6 bases, leaving 6 bases of the junction unmatched. CDR3 length equals 14 residues. The CDR3 loop is CAIRDSGREDTQYF. As DNA, the CDR3 is TGTGCCATCAGGGATAGCGGGAGAGAAGATACGCAGTATTTT.

This clonotype occurred a few times. This rearrangement joins TRBV20-1 to TRBJ2-5; D possibly corresponds to TRBD1 (5 bases). The germline V gene encodes CDR1 DFQATT and CDR2 SNEGSKA (reference sequence). V lost 3 bases to trimming and J lost 3 bases, with 11 bases between them. The CDR3 spans 13 residues. The chain's CDR3 is CSARETDKETQYF. The CDR3 coding sequence is TGCAGTGCTAGGGAGACAGATAAAGAGACCCAGTACTTC.

This clonotype was detected ten times or more. The chain is built from TRBV3-1 and TRBJ2-3; weak D call: TRBD2 (5 bases). The germline V and J ends were trimmed by 3 bases and 3 bases, with 10 bases remaining between them. CDR3 length equals 14 residues. Germline-derived CDR1 and CDR2 are LGHDT and YNNKEL (reference sequence). This CDR3 reads CASSQGALTDTQYF. The CDR3 bases are TGTGCCAGCAGCCAGGGAGCGTTGACAGATACGCAGTATTTT.

This clonotype was observed many times. The chain employs TRBV19 and TRBJ2-7; D may be TRBD1 (6 bases). CDR1 and CDR2 (germline): LNHDA, SQIVND (reference sequence). Trimming stripped 4 bases from V and 2 bases from J, with 9 bases between. This CDR3 is 13 amino acids long. The CDR3 sequence: CASSNGQTYEQYF. The CDR3 region has the DNA TGTGCCAGTAGTAACGGACAGACCTACGAGCAGTACTTC.

There are many counts of this clonotype. The V and J genes are TRBV19 and TRBJ1-5, with D possibly TRBD1 on 6 matching bases. The V end was cut by 10 bases, the J end by 4 bases, with 17 bases between. Germline V gene lookup returns CDR1 LNHDA and CDR2 SQIVND (reference sequence). This CDR3 region has 14 residues. This chain's CDR3 is CAIHSGQPNQPQHF. CDR3 DNA: TGTGCCATCCATTCGGGACAACCAAATCAGCCCCAGCATTTT.

This clonotype was found many times. V usage is TRBV6-6 and J usage is TRBJ2-7; 8 nucleotides match TRBD2. Germline V gene lookup returns CDR1 MNHNY and CDR2 SVGAGI (reference sequence). This CDR3 contains 13 residues. Germline trimming cut 6 bases from V and 3 bases from J; bases unmatched to any gene: 4. The CDR3 nucleotides read TGTGCCAGCAGGGCGACTAGCGACTACGAGCAGTACTTC. Its translation: CASRATSDYEQYF.

About this clonotype: This sequence may be a read error, since a much larger clone differs from it by one base. The chain is built from TRBV3-1 and TRBJ2-1, with TRBD1 matching 12 bases. This CDR3 contains 15 residues. Germline lookup yields CDR1 LGHDT and CDR2 YNNKEL (reference sequence). CDR3 residues: CACSHPGQGAYEQFF. The DNA of the CDR3 is TGTGCCTGCAGCCATCCGGGACAGGGGGCCTATGAGCAGTTCTTC.

This clonotype was recorded at least ten times. The chain employs TRBV4-3 and TRBJ1-3, with D perhaps matching TRBD1 (6 bases). Per germline, CDR1 LGHNA and CDR2 YSLEER. V shed 1 base and J shed 7 bases, with 8 bases lying between them. This CDR3 comprises 13 residues. CDR3 in amino acids: CASSQVTGNTIYF. The CDR3 region has the DNA TGCGCCAGCAGCCAAGTTACAGGGAACACCATATATTTT.

This clonotype was observed many times. The chain is built from TRBV27 and TRBJ2-1, with TRBD2 identical over 13 bases. The CDR3 covers 16 residues. Germline V gives CDR1 MNHEY, CDR2 SMNVEV (reference sequence). Trimming removed 4 bases from V and 7 bases from J; junction bases left unmatched: 7. CDR3 in amino acids: CASSYQGTSGANEQFF. The DNA of the CDR3 is TGTGCCAGCAGTTATCAAGGGACTAGCGGGGCAAATGAGCAGTTCTTC.

This clonotype was counted many times. The genes are TRBV20-1 and TRBJ2-7, with D uncertain. Germline V gene sequence: CDR1 DFQATT, CDR2 SNEGSKA (reference sequence). The CDR3 is made up of 14 amino acids. V lost 1 base and J 3 bases, leaving 13 bases between the germline ends. The CDR3 loop reads CSARVTERGYEQYF. CDR3 DNA sequence: TGCAGTGCTAGAGTGACCGAAAGAGGCTACGAGCAGTACTTC.

This clonotype was found many times. The rearrangement joins TRBV11-3 to TRBJ2-2; the match to TRBD2 covers 8 bases. The CDR3 has 15 residues. With V trimmed by 5 bases and J by 6 bases, 8 bases remained unmatched. Germline CDR1 is SGHNT and CDR2 is YENEEA. This chain's CDR3 is CASSPPGGWPGELFF. As DNA, the CDR3 is TGTGCCAGCAGCCCCCCGGGGGGGTGGCCCGGGGAGCTGTTTTTT.

This clonotype has a count of ten or more. The chain combines TRBV3-1 with TRBJ2-5, with 9 bases identical to TRBD1. Germline-derived CDR1 and CDR2 are LGHDT and YNNKEL (reference sequence). Trimming took 1 base from V and 5 from J; bases not matched to a gene: 5. The CDR3 runs 15 residues. The CDR3 DNA follows: TGTGCCAGCAGCCAAGCCGGACAGGGGCTTGAGACCCAGTACTTC. Amino acids: CASSQAGQGLETQYF.

This clonotype has a handful of counts. The chain has TRBV3-1 and TRBJ1-5; perhaps TRBD1 as D (6 bases). The V gene lost 4 bases and the J gene lost 11 bases, with 12 bases spanning the gap. Germline V gives CDR1 LGHDT, CDR2 YNNKEL (reference sequence). This CDR3 has 12 amino acids. In DNA form, the CDR3 reads TGTGCCAGCAGCCTCGGACAGTCAGCCCAGCATTTT. Residues: CASSLGQSAQHF.

On this clonotype: A much more abundant neighbour one base away suggests this may be a read error. The J gene is TRBJ2-4, the V gene TRBV30; tentatively, D is TRBD1 (6 bases). Germline V gene sequence: CDR1 GTSNPN, CDR2 SVGIG (reference sequence). The CDR3 length is 11 residues. The CDR3 is CARDMGNIPYF. Here the CDR3 DNA reads TGTGCTCGGGACATGGGAAACATTCCGTACTTC.

This chain links TRBV2 with TRBJ2-7, with 9 bases identical to TRBD2. This CDR3 has 16 amino acids. Losses at the gene ends were 8 bases for V and 7 bases for J; bases not matched to a gene: 18. Germline assignment: CDR1 SNHLY and CDR2 FYNNEI. The CDR3 DNA reads as TGTGCCAGCCTAAGGGCGATAGCGGGAGCGTCGGGAGAGCAGTACTTC. Translated: CASLRAIAGASGEQYF.

This clonotype showed up many times. This chain connects TRBV3-1 to TRBJ2-7; 7 positions match TRBD2. Germline lookup yields CDR1 LGHDT and CDR2 YNNKEL (reference sequence). The CDR3 has 16 residues. J lost 1 base, V lost 4 bases, and 10 bases had no gene match. The CDR3 sequence: CASSPRGSGTSYEQYF. The CDR3 nucleotides are TGTGCCAGCAGCCCGCGGGGGAGCGGAACGTCCTACGAGCAGTACTTC.